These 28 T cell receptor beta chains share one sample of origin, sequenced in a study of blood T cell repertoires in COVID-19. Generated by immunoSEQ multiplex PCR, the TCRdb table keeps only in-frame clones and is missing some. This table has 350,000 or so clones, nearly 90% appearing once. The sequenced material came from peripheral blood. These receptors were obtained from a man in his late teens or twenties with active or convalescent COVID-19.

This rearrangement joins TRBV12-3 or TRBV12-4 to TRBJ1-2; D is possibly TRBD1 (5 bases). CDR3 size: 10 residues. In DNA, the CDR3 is TGTCCACACGGGGGCTATGGCTACACCTTC. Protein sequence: CPHGGYGYTF.

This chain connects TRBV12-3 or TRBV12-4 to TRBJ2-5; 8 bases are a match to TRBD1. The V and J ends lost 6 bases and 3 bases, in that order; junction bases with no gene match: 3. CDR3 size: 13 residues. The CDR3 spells CASRMTGEETQYF. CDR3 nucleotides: TGTGCCAGCAGGATGACAGGGGAAGAGACCCAGTACTTC.

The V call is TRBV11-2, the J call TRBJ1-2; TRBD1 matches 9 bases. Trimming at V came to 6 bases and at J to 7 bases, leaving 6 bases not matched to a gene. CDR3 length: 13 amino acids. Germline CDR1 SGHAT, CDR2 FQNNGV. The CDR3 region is CASRLIQGAGYTF. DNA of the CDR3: TGTGCCAGCAGACTTATACAGGGGGCTGGCTACACCTTC.

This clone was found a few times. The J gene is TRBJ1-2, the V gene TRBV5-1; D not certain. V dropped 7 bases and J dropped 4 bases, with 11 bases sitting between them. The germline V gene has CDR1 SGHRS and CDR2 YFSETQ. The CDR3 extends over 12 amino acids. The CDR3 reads CASHGGLYGYTF. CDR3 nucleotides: TGCGCCAGCCATGGCGGGCTCTATGGCTACACCTTC.

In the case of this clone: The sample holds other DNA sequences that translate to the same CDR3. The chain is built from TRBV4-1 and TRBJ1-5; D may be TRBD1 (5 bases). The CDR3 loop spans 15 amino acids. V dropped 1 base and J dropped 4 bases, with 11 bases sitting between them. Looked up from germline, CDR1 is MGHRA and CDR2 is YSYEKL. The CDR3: CASSQGGDFNQPQHF. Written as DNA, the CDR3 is TGCGCCAGCAGCCAAGGGGGGGACTTTAATCAGCCCCAGCATTTT.

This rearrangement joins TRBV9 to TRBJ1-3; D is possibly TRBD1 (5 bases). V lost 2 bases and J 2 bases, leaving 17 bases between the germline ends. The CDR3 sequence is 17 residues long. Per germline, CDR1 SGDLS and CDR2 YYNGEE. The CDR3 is CASSVRNQGTAGNTIYF. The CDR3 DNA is TGTGCCAGCAGCGTTCGGAACCAGGGTACCGCTGGAAACACCATATATTTT.

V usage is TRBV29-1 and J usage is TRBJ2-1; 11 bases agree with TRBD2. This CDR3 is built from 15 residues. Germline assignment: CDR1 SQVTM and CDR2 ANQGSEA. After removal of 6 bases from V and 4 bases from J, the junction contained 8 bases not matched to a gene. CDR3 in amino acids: CSVGGGTSGYNEQFF. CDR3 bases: TGCAGCGTCGGGGGAGGGACTAGCGGTTACAATGAGCAGTTCTTC.

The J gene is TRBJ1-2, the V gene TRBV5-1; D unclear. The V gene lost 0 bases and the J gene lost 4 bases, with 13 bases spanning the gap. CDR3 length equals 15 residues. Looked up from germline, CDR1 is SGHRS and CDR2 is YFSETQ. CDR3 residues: CASSLGSVLFYGYTF. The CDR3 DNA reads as TGCGCCAGCAGCTTGGGGTCGGTGCTCTTCTATGGCTACACCTTC.

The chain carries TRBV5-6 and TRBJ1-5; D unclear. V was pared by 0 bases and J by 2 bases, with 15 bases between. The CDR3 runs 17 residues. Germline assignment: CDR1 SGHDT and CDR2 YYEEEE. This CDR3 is CASSLGVGFSGNQPQHF. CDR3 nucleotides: TGTGCCAGCAGCTTGGGAGTCGGGTTTTCGGGCAATCAGCCCCAGCATTTT.

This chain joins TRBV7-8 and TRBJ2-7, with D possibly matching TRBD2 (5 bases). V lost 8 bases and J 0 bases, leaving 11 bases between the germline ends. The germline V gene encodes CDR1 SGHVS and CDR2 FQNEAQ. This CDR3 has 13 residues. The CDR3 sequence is CASRGTSSYEQYF. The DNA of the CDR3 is TGTGCCAGCCGGGGAACAAGCTCCTACGAGCAGTACTTC. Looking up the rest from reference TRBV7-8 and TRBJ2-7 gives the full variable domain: GAGVSQSPRYKVAKRGQDVALRCDPISGHVSLFWYQQALGQGPEFLTYFQNEAQLDKSGLPSDRFFAERPEGSVSTLKIQRTQQEDSAVYLCASRGTSSYEQYFGPGTRLTVT.

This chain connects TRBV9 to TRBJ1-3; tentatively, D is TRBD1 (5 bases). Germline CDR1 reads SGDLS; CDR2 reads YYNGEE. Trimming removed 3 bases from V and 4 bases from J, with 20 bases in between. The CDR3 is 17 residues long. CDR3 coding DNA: TGTGCCAGCAGCGCATCTAGTAGGACATCAGTCGGAAACACCATATATTTT. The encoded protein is CASSASSRTSVGNTIYF.

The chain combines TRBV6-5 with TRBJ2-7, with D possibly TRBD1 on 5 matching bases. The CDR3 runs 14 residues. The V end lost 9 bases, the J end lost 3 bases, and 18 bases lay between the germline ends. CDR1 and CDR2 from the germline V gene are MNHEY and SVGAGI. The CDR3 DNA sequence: TGTGCCAGAGGGAACATCTTGGGGCGCTACGAGCAGTACTTC. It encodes CARGNILGRYEQYF.

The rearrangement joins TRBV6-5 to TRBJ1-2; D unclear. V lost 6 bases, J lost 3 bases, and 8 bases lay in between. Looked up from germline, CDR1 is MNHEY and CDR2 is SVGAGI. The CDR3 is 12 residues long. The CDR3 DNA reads TGTGCCAGCAGGTTAAATGACTATGGCTACACCTTC. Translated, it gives CASRLNDYGYTF.

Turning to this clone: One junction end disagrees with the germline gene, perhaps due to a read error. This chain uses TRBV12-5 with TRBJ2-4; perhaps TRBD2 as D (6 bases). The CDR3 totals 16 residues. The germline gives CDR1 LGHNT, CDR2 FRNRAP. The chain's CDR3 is CASVLRGLAARNIQYF. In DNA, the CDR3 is TGTGCTAGTGTTTTGCGGGGTCTGGCCGCGCGGAACATTCAGTACTTC.

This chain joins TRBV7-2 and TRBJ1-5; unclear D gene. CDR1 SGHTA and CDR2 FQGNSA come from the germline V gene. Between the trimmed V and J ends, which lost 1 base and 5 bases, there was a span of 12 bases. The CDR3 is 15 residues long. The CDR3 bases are TGTGCCAGCAGCTTAGAAGGGAGACCCTATCAGCCCCAGCATTTT. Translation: CASSLEGRPYQPQHF.

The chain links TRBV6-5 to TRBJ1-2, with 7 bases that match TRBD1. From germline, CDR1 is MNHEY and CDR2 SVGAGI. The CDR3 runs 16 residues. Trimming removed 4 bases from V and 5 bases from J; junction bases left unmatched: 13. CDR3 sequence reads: CASSFDRQGTFYGYTF. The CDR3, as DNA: TGTGCCAGCAGTTTCGACCGACAGGGCACCTTTTATGGCTACACCTTC.

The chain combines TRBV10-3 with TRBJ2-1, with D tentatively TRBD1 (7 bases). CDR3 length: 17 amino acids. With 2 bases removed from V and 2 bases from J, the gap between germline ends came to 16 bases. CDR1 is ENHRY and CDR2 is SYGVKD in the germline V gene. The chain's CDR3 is CAISEHRDSGPYNEQFF. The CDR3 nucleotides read TGTGCCATCAGTGAGCACCGGGACAGCGGGCCCTACAATGAGCAGTTCTTC.

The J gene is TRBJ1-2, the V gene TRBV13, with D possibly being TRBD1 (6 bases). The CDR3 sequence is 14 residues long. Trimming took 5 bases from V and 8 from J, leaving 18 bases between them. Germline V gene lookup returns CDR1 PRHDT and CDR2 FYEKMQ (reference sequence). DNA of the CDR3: TGTGCCAGCAGCCCCCGGTACAGGGTCGGGGGCTACACCTTC. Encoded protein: CASSPRYRVGGYTF.

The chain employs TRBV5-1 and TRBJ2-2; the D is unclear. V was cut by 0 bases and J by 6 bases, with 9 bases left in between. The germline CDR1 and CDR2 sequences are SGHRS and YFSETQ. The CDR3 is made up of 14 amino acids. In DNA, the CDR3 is TGCGCCAGCAGCTTGGACCCCAGCGCCGGGGAGCTGTTTTTT. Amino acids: CASSLDPSAGELFF.

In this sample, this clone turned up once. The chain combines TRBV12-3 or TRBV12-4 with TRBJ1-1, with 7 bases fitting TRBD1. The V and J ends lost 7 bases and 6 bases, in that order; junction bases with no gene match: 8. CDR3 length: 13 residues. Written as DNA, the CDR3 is TGTGCCAGCACTCCCCCCAGGGGGTCTGAAGCTTTCTTT. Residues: CASTPPRGSEAFF.

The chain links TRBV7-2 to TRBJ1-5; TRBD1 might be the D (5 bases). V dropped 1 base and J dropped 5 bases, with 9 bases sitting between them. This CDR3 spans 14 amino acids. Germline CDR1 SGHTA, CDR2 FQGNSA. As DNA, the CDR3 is TGTGCCAGCAGCTTAGGCAGGGCCTATCAGCCCCAGCATTTT. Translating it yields CASSLGRAYQPQHF.

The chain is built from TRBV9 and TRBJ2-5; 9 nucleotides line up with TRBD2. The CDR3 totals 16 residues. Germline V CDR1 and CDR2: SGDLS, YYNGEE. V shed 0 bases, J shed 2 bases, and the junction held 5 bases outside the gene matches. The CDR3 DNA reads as TGTGCCAGCAGCGTAGAGAGCGGGGGGTTACAAGAGACCCAGTACTTC. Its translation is CASSVESGGLQETQYF.

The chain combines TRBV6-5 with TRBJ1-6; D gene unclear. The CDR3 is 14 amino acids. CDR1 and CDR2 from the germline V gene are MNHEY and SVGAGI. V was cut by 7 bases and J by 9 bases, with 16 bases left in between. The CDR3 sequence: CASKYRGVGSPLHF. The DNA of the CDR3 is TGTGCCAGCAAGTACCGCGGCGTCGGTTCACCCCTCCACTTT.

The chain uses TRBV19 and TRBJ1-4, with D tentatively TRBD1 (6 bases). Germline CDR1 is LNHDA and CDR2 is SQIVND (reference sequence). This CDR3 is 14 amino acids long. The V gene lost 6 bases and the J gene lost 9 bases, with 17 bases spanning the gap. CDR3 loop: CASRGDRNRKKLFF. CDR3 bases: TGTGCCAGTAGGGGAGACAGGAATCGGAAAAAACTGTTTTTT.

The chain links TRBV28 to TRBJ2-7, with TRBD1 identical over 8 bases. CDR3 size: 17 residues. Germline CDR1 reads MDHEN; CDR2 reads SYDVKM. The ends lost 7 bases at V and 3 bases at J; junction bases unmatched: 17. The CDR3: CASTRTGTKRSHYEQYF. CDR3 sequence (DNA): TGTGCCAGCACTCGGACAGGGACCAAGAGGAGCCACTACGAGCAGTACTTC.

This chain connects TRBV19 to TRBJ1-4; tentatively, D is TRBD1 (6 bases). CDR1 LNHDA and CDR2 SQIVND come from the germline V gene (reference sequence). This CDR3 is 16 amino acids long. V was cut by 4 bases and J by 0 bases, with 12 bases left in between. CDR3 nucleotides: TGTGCCAGTAGTACCCTGGACAGAACAACTAATGAAAAACTGTTTTTT. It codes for CASSTLDRTTNEKLFF.

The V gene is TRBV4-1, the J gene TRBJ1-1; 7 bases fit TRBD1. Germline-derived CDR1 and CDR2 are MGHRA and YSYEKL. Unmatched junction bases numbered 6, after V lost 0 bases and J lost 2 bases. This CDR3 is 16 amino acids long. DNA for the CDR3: TGCGCCAGCAGCCAAGATGAGGACAGGTCAAACACTGAAGCTTTCTTT. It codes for CASSQDEDRSNTEAFF.

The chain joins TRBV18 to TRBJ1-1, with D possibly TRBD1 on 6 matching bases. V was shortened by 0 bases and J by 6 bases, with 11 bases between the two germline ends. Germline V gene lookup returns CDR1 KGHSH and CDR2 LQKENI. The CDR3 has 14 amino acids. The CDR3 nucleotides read TGTGCCAGCTCACCACCCTCAGGGGTCCCTGAAGCTTTCTTT. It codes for CASSPPSGVPEAFF.